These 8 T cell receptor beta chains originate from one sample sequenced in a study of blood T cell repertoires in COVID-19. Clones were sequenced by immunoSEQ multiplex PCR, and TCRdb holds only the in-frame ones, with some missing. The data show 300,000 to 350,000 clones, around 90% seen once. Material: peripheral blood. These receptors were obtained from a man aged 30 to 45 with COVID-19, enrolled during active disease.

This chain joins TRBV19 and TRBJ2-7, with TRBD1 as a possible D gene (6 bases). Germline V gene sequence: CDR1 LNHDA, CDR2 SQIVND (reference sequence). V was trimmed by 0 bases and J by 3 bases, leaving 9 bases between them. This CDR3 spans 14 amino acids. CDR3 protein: CASSIDLTGYEQYF. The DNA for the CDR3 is TGTGCCAGTAGTATAGATCTGACAGGCTACGAGCAGTACTTC.

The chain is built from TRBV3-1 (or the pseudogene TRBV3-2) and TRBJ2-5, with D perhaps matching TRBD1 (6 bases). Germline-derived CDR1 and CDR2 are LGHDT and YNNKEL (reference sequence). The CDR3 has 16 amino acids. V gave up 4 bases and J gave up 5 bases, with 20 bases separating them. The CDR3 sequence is CASSPYGQGRGETQYF. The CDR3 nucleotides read TGTGCCAGCAGCCCCTATGGGCAGGGGCGCGGGGAGACCCAGTACTTC.

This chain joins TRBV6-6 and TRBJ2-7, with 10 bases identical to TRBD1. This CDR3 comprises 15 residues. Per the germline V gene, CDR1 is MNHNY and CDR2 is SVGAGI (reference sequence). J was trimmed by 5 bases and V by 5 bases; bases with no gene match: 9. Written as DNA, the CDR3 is TGTGCCAGCAGTCCCTCGGGACAGGGGACCCACGAGCAGTACTTC. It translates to CASSPSGQGTHEQYF.

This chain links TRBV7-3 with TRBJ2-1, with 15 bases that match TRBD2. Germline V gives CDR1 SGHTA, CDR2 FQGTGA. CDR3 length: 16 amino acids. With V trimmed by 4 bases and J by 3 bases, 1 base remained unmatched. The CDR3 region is CASSSGLAGGYNEQFF. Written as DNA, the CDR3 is TGTGCCAGCAGCTCGGGACTAGCGGGAGGCTACAATGAGCAGTTCTTC. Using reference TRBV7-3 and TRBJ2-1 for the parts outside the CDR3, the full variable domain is GAGVSQTPSNKVTEKGKYVELRCDPISGHTALYWYRQSLGQGPEFLIYFQGTGAADDSGLPNDRFFAVRPEGSVSTLKIQRTERGDSAVYLCASSSGLAGGYNEQFFGPGTRLTVL.

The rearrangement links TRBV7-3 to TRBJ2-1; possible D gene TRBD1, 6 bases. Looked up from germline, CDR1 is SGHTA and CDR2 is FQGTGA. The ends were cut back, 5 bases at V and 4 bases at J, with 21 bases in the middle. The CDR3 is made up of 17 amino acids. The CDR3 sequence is CASSPQGPLVLYNEQFF. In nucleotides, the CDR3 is TGTGCCAGCAGCCCCCAGGGGCCCCTGGTCCTATACAATGAGCAGTTCTTC.

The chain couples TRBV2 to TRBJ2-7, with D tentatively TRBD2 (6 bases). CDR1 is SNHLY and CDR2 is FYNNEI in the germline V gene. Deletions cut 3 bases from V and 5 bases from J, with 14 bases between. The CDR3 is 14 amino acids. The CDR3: CASSEEGRRDEQYF. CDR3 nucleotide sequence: TGTGCCAGCAGTGAGGAGGGAAGGAGGGACGAGCAGTACTTC.

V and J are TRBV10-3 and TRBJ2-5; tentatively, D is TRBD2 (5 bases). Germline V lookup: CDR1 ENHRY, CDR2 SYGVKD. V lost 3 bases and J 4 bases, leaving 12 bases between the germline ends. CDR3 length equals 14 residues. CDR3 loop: CAISDPLAGETQYF. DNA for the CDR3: TGTGCCATCAGTGACCCTCTAGCAGGAGAGACCCAGTACTTC.

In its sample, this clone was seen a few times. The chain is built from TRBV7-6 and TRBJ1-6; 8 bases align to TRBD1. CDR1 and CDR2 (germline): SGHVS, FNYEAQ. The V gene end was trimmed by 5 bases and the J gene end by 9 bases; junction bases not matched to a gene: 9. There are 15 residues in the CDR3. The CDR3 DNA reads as TGTGCCAGCAGCGGGCTCGACAGGGGAGGTTCACCCCTCCACTTT. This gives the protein CASSGLDRGGSPLHF.